The rows below give T cell receptor beta chains drawn from one sample of a study of identical twins. One entry per CDR3 protein results from TCRdb running MiXCR on the 5' RACE reads. The sample has around 530,000 distinct CDR3 sequences, approximately 16% seen once. The data were also submitted as part of a second study, on yellow fever vaccine responses in identical twins.

Sequencing input: CD4+ T cells sorted from blood. These receptors all come from a woman between 18 and 29 years old in good health. Each CDR3 is given without its conserved first and last residue. Size is omitted from some rows. Given values are once, few, many or a class for expanded clones.

V gene,J gene,clone size,CDR3 protein
TRBV3-1,TRBJ2-7,NA,ASSQDRGPFYEQY
TRBV29-1,TRBJ2-1,many,SVEDLQSYNEQF
TRBV7-3,TRBJ2-3,few,ASSLGPGGITDTQY
TRBV27,TRBJ1-1,few,ASSLVAGRAF
TRBV10-2,TRBJ1-4,few,ASSDPRGTLF
TRBV12-3/TRBV12-4,TRBJ2-1,NA,ASCSKGGSLAGAYNEQF
TRBV28,TRBJ2-4,few,ASSFPGLRNIQY
TRBV20-1,TRBJ1-2,few,SARQFPGDYGYT
TRBV19,TRBJ2-5,few,ASSTSGQETQY
TRBV7-9,TRBJ2-5,NA,ASSSSPGTGGTQY
TRBV29-1,TRBJ1-2,few,SVERSTINYGYT
TRBV3-1,TRBJ2-1,NA,ASSHIPGTGPYNEQF
TRBV4-2,TRBJ2-3,NA,ASSQEGMNTDTQY
TRBV7-9,TRBJ2-3,NA,ASSLVGGRSDTQY
TRBV3-1,TRBJ2-1,few,ASSQVAAVSYNEQF
TRBV15,TRBJ2-4,NA,ATSTGGQLAKNIQY
TRBV6-1,TRBJ2-4,NA,ASSTGQGRHIQY
TRBV6-5,TRBJ2-1,few,ASSYPTNGVLSYNEQF
TRBV9,TRBJ2-5,NA,ASSVGTDQETQY
TRBV9,TRBJ2-7,NA,ASSYVCEQY
TRBV9,TRBJ2-1,NA,ASGTGGGYNEQF
TRBV20-1,TRBJ2-1,NA,SALRWYNEQF
TRBV12-3/TRBV12-4,TRBJ2-3,NA,ASSYGGRAQY
TRBV12-3/TRBV12-4,TRBJ1-2,few,ASSKGEAHGYT
TRBV5-1,TRBJ1-3,NA,ASSSTGGTGNTIY
TRBV4-1,TRBJ2-3,NA,ASSQDPPGGLDTQY
TRBV12-3/TRBV12-4,TRBJ1-5,NA,ASSLGTSYQPQH
TRBV6-5,TRBJ2-5,NA,ASSYSRGRGQETQY
TRBV15,TRBJ2-1,many,ATSKTIILAGNNEQF
TRBV6-1,TRBJ2-7,few,ASSTDRFNYEQY
TRBV19,TRBJ1-1,few,ASSWAKNTEAF
TRBV3-1,TRBJ1-1,NA,ASSQRGLAAEAF
TRBV5-6,TRBJ2-7,NA,ASSPFGRQSYEQY
TRBV5-1,TRBJ2-2,NA,ASSSPSPNPGELF
TRBV20-1,TRBJ2-3,NA,SVGGGGVDTQY
TRBV7-8,TRBJ2-2,NA,ASSLVASGITGELF
TRBV13,TRBJ2-1,NA,ASSFLAISYNEQF
TRBV28,TRBJ2-5,NA,ASSLSGAYETQY
TRBV19,TRBJ2-1,few,ASSRLAKLSDGRSEQF
TRBV29-1,TRBJ2-1,NA,SVEAGLYNEQF
TRBV29-1,TRBJ2-7,few,SVSSGSTYEQY
TRBV5-1,TRBJ2-1,few,ASSLDRLAHNEQF
TRBV15,TRBJ2-2,few,ATSRVLGGPRELF
TRBV12-3/TRBV12-4,TRBJ2-2,few,ASRPLRDSLHTGELF
TRBV3-1,TRBJ2-2,NA,ASSQELKGTGGRELF
TRBV3-1,TRBJ1-6,few,ASSQEQPNSPLH
TRBV5-4,TRBJ2-7,few,ASSLGRLAGTYEQY
TRBV29-1,TRBJ1-1,few,SVAGSWNTEAF
TRBV20-1,TRBJ2-1,NA,SARDPGLPTNEQF
TRBV2,TRBJ1-4,NA,ASSWTGGERLF
TRBV15,TRBJ2-2,NA,ATRTSGGAKSTGELF
TRBV12-3/TRBV12-4,TRBJ2-1,NA,ASSPGGSTPGNEQF